The present T cell receptor beta chain was sequenced within a study of T cell responses to AZD1222 COVID-19 vaccine. Points from the study as a whole: White British ancestry dominated among donors, who included more females, and clonal diversity was possibly underestimated. In all cases, repertoires were sampled only after the peak T cell response.

This CDR3 has 16 residues. Germline CDR1 MGHRA, CDR2 YSYEKL. Trimming removed 0 bases from V and 2 bases from J; junction bases left unmatched: 2. With respect to this clone: The antigen is undetermined.

TCRdb's table, derived via immunoSEQ multiplex PCR, lists solely in-frame clones and lacks some. The data show roughly 120,000 clones, with 85% to 90% seen just once and around 7.1% held by the top ten. This chain uses TRBV4-1 with TRBJ2-7; 12 positions match TRBD1. This material consisted of peripheral blood, taken 28 days after the second AZD1222 dose. The clonotype comes from an adult who received the AZD1222 COVID-19 vaccine. The CDR3 DNA reads as TGCGCCAGCAGCCAAGATCGGGACAGGGGGCCCTACGAGCAGTACTTC. Translating gives CASSQDRDRGPYEQYF.